This is a list of T cell receptor beta chains from one sample in a study of blood T cell repertoires in COVID-19. Generated by immunoSEQ multiplex PCR, the TCRdb table keeps only in-frame clones and is missing some. Seen here are about 200,000 clones, roughly 86% observed once, and the top ten hold about 9.4%. Specimen: peripheral blood. The receptor set was obtained from a woman in her fifties or sixties with COVID-19, enrolled during active disease. Both conserved end residues are part of each CDR3. D genes are given only for firm matches. The listing skips clone size in some rows; elsewhere it reads once, few, many or a size class.

d_call: NA; v_call: TRBV6-2/TRBV6-3; clone_size: NA; j_call: TRBJ1-5; cdr3_aa: CASSYFSGFQPQHF; cdr3_nt: TGTGCCAGCAGTTACTTTTCAGGGTTCCAGCCCCAGCATTTT
d_call: NA; v_call: TRBV3-1/TRBV3-2; clone_size: few; j_call: TRBJ2-3; cdr3_aa: CASSQAGAVDTQYF; cdr3_nt: TGTGCCAGCAGCCAAGCTGGGGCAGTAGATACGCAGTATTTT
d_call: TRBD1; v_call: TRBV19; clone_size: NA; j_call: TRBJ1-4; cdr3_aa: CASSRTGPMEKLFF; cdr3_nt: TGTGCCAGTAGTAGGACAGGGCCTATGGAAAAACTGTTTTTT
d_call: NA; v_call: TRBV24-1; clone_size: NA; j_call: TRBJ2-1; cdr3_aa: CATSAPLGAYNEQFF; cdr3_nt: TGTGCCACCAGTGCCCCTCTCGGGGCCTACAATGAGCAGTTCTTC
d_call: NA; v_call: TRBV6-5; clone_size: NA; j_call: TRBJ2-7; cdr3_aa: CASSRSSYEQYF; cdr3_nt: TGTGCCAGCAGTCGTTCCTCGTACGAGCAGTACTTC
d_call: TRBD1; v_call: TRBV7-6; clone_size: NA; j_call: TRBJ2-1; cdr3_aa: CASSLSRDRGNEQFF; cdr3_nt: TGTGCCAGCAGCTTGTCGAGGGACAGGGGCAATGAGCAGTTCTTC
d_call: TRBD2; v_call: TRBV2; clone_size: NA; j_call: TRBJ2-7; cdr3_aa: CASSEVAGSSYEQYF; cdr3_nt: TGTGCCAGCAGTGAAGTAGCGGGGAGCTCCTACGAGCAGTACTTC
d_call: TRBD2; v_call: TRBV20-1; clone_size: NA; j_call: TRBJ2-1; cdr3_aa: CSASGAGGATPYNEQFF; cdr3_nt: TGCAGTGCTAGTGGGGCGGGGGGGGCTACCCCCTACAATGAGCAGTTCTTC
d_call: NA; v_call: TRBV2; clone_size: NA; j_call: TRBJ2-7; cdr3_aa: CASSEIAVSGYF; cdr3_nt: TGTGCCAGCAGTGAGATAGCGGTTAGCGGGTACTTC
d_call: NA; v_call: TRBV12-3/TRBV12-4; clone_size: NA; j_call: TRBJ1-3; cdr3_aa: CASSPGNTIYF; cdr3_nt: TGTGCCAGCAGTCCAGGGAACACCATATATTTT
d_call: TRBD1; v_call: TRBV27; clone_size: once; j_call: TRBJ1-6; cdr3_aa: CASSQDRVSPLHF; cdr3_nt: TGTGCCAGCAGTCAGGACAGGGTTTCACCCCTCCACTTT
d_call: NA; v_call: TRBV28; clone_size: NA; j_call: TRBJ1-6; cdr3_aa: CASSTSIGVMGPLHF; cdr3_nt: TGTGCCAGCAGTACCTCGATCGGGGTAATGGGTCCCCTCCACTTT
d_call: NA; v_call: TRBV10-3; clone_size: NA; j_call: TRBJ1-5; cdr3_aa: CAISNREGPQHF; cdr3_nt: TGTGCCATCAGTAACAGGGAGGGGCCCCAGCATTTT
d_call: TRBD1; v_call: TRBV3-1/TRBV3-2; clone_size: NA; j_call: TRBJ1-6; cdr3_aa: CASSPSKTGVAPLHF; cdr3_nt: TGTGCCAGCAGCCCTAGTAAGACAGGGGTCGCACCCCTCCACTTT
d_call: TRBD1; v_call: TRBV6-5; clone_size: NA; j_call: TRBJ1-6; cdr3_aa: CASRQGANSPLHF; cdr3_nt: TGTGCCAGCAGGCAGGGGGCTAATTCACCCCTCCACTTT
d_call: NA; v_call: TRBV27; clone_size: NA; j_call: TRBJ2-2; cdr3_aa: CASSSPIVNTGELFF; cdr3_nt: TGTGCCAGCAGTTCCCCTATAGTTAACACCGGGGAGCTGTTTTTT
d_call: NA; v_call: TRBV19; clone_size: NA; j_call: TRBJ1-1; cdr3_aa: CASRRPQGKAFF; cdr3_nt: TGTGCCAGTAGACGACCTCAGGGGAAAGCTTTCTTT
d_call: TRBD2; v_call: TRBV18; clone_size: NA; j_call: TRBJ2-3; cdr3_aa: CASSPPGGGGTDTQYF; cdr3_nt: TGTGCCAGCTCACCACCCGGCGGGGGTGGCACAGATACGCAGTATTTT
d_call: NA; v_call: TRBV5-1; clone_size: NA; j_call: TRBJ1-2; cdr3_aa: CASRCRGHGYTF; cdr3_nt: TGCGCCAGCCGCTGCAGGGGACATGGCTACACCTTC
d_call: TRBD1; v_call: TRBV6-1; clone_size: medium-sized; j_call: TRBJ1-2; cdr3_aa: CASSELGQAVSYTF; cdr3_nt: TGTGCCAGCAGTGAACTCGGACAGGCGGTTTCCTACACCTTC
d_call: TRBD2; v_call: TRBV27; clone_size: NA; j_call: TRBJ2-3; cdr3_aa: CASSLSSGGASADTQYF; cdr3_nt: TGTGCCAGCAGTTTATCTAGCGGGGGGGCGAGTGCAGATACGCAGTATTTT
d_call: NA; v_call: TRBV28; clone_size: NA; j_call: TRBJ1-2; cdr3_aa: CASPGWAGGRYGYTF; cdr3_nt: TGTGCCAGCCCCGGGTGGGCGGGCGGTCGCTATGGCTACACCTTC
d_call: NA; v_call: TRBV4-3; clone_size: NA; j_call: TRBJ2-7; cdr3_aa: CASSQGRGFPYEQYF; cdr3_nt: TGCGCCAGCAGCCAAGGACGAGGGTTCCCATACGAGCAGTACTTC
d_call: NA; v_call: TRBV3-1/TRBV3-2; clone_size: NA; j_call: TRBJ2-7; cdr3_aa: CASSQGTASYEQYF; cdr3_nt: TGTGCCAGCAGCCAAGGCACTGCGTCCTACGAGCAGTACTTC
d_call: TRBD1; v_call: TRBV27; clone_size: NA; j_call: TRBJ2-7; cdr3_aa: CASSHRQGLGYEQYF; cdr3_nt: TGTGCCAGCAGTCACCGACAGGGATTAGGCTACGAGCAGTACTTC
d_call: TRBD1; v_call: TRBV5-4; clone_size: once; j_call: TRBJ2-5; cdr3_aa: CASSLGGTGNNGETQYF; cdr3_nt: TGTGCCAGCAGCTTGGGGGGGACAGGGAATAACGGGGAGACCCAGTACTTC
d_call: TRBD1; v_call: TRBV28; clone_size: NA; j_call: TRBJ2-1; cdr3_aa: CATETGANEQFF; cdr3_nt: TGTGCCACCGAGACAGGGGCCAATGAGCAGTTCTTC
d_call: TRBD1; v_call: TRBV4-1; clone_size: NA; j_call: TRBJ1-1; cdr3_aa: CASSQVAGGGTEAFF; cdr3_nt: TGCGCCAGCAGCCAAGTGGCAGGGGGCGGGACTGAAGCTTTCTTT
d_call: TRBD2; v_call: TRBV19; clone_size: once; j_call: TRBJ2-2; cdr3_aa: CASSPGLHTGELFF; cdr3_nt: TGTGCCAGTAGTCCGGGACTACACACCGGGGAGCTGTTTTTT
d_call: TRBD2; v_call: TRBV5-1; clone_size: NA; j_call: TRBJ2-7; cdr3_aa: CASRVAGAYEQYF; cdr3_nt: TGCGCCAGCAGGGTGGCGGGGGCCTACGAGCAGTACTTC
d_call: NA; v_call: TRBV18; clone_size: NA; j_call: TRBJ1-1; cdr3_aa: CASSPLPGQPNTEAFF; cdr3_nt: TGTGCCAGCTCACCCCTGCCCGGACAGCCGAACACTGAAGCTTTCTTT
d_call: NA; v_call: TRBV24-1; clone_size: NA; j_call: TRBJ1-1; cdr3_aa: CATSVRGGEAFF; cdr3_nt: TGTGCCACCAGTGTCCGGGGGGGGGAAGCTTTCTTT
d_call: NA; v_call: TRBV10-1; clone_size: few; j_call: TRBJ1-2; cdr3_aa: CASSESWQGWDGYTF; cdr3_nt: TGCGCCAGCAGTGAGTCTTGGCAGGGCTGGGATGGCTACACCTTC
d_call: NA; v_call: TRBV18; clone_size: NA; j_call: TRBJ2-3; cdr3_aa: CASSGTGTDTQYF; cdr3_nt: TGTGCCAGCTCAGGCACAGGGACAGATACGCAGTATTTT
d_call: NA; v_call: TRBV28; clone_size: NA; j_call: TRBJ1-3; cdr3_aa: CASSLAGRGWNTIYF; cdr3_nt: TGTGCCAGCAGTTTAGCGGGCAGGGGATGGAACACCATATATTTT
d_call: NA; v_call: TRBV2; clone_size: NA; j_call: TRBJ2-5; cdr3_aa: CASSERGRLETQYF; cdr3_nt: TGTGCCAGCAGTGAGCGGGGCAGGTTGGAGACCCAGTACTTC
d_call: NA; v_call: TRBV27; clone_size: NA; j_call: TRBJ1-2; cdr3_aa: CASSLYTGPNYGYTF; cdr3_nt: TGTGCCAGCAGTTTATATACAGGGCCCAACTATGGCTACACCTTC
d_call: TRBD2; v_call: TRBV19; clone_size: NA; j_call: TRBJ2-1; cdr3_aa: CASRPTSGGYNEQFF; cdr3_nt: TGTGCCAGTAGACCGACTAGCGGGGGTTACAATGAGCAGTTCTTC
d_call: NA; v_call: TRBV3-1/TRBV3-2; clone_size: NA; j_call: TRBJ1-2; cdr3_aa: CASSQDRVLNGYTF; cdr3_nt: TGTGCCAGCAGCCAAGACAGGGTACTCAATGGCTACACCTTC
d_call: TRBD2; v_call: TRBV5-6; clone_size: NA; j_call: TRBJ2-7; cdr3_aa: CASSSWGLAGALPRYEQYF; cdr3_nt: TGTGCCAGCAGCTCATGGGGACTAGCGGGGGCCCTCCCAAGGTACGAGCAGTACTTC
d_call: TRBD1; v_call: TRBV5-1; clone_size: NA; j_call: TRBJ2-5; cdr3_aa: CASSHRGQETQYF; cdr3_nt: TGCGCCAGCTCCCACAGGGGACAAGAGACCCAGTACTTC
d_call: NA; v_call: TRBV4-3; clone_size: NA; j_call: TRBJ2-3; cdr3_aa: CASSRDFTDTQYF; cdr3_nt: TGCGCCAGCAGCCGGGACTTCACAGATACGCAGTATTTT
d_call: TRBD2; v_call: TRBV29-1; clone_size: NA; j_call: TRBJ2-1; cdr3_aa: CSVEEGGGPSGVNPGEQFF; cdr3_nt: TGCAGCGTTGAAGAAGGGGGCGGGCCTAGCGGGGTAAATCCTGGGGAGCAGTTCTTC
d_call: NA; v_call: TRBV19; clone_size: NA; j_call: TRBJ2-3; cdr3_aa: CASSNRADTQYF; cdr3_nt: TGTGCCAGTTCGAACAGGGCAGATACGCAGTATTTT
d_call: NA; v_call: TRBV7-2; clone_size: once; j_call: TRBJ2-2; cdr3_aa: CASSLPLVGELFF; cdr3_nt: TGTGCCAGCAGCCTTCCCTTAGTAGGGGAGCTGTTTTTT
d_call: NA; v_call: TRBV24-1; clone_size: once; j_call: TRBJ1-2; cdr3_aa: CATSSMGANYGYTF; cdr3_nt: TGTGCCACCAGTAGCATGGGAGCTAACTATGGCTACACCTTC
d_call: NA; v_call: TRBV5-1; clone_size: NA; j_call: TRBJ2-2; cdr3_aa: CASSPTRILATGELFF; cdr3_nt: TGCGCCAGCAGCCCCACCCGGATACTAGCCACCGGGGAGCTGTTTTTT
d_call: TRBD1; v_call: TRBV19; clone_size: NA; j_call: TRBJ2-7; cdr3_aa: CASSPGQGRSSYEQYF; cdr3_nt: TGTGCCAGTAGTCCTGGACAGGGAAGGTCGTCCTACGAGCAGTACTTC
d_call: NA; v_call: TRBV28; clone_size: NA; j_call: TRBJ2-1; cdr3_aa: CASLRGNEQFF; cdr3_nt: TGTGCCAGCCTACGGGGAAATGAGCAGTTCTTC
d_call: TRBD1; v_call: TRBV27; clone_size: NA; j_call: TRBJ1-2; cdr3_aa: CASSLQGNGYTF; cdr3_nt: TGTGCCAGCAGTCTACAGGGGAATGGCTACACCTTC
d_call: TRBD2; v_call: TRBV24-1; clone_size: once; j_call: TRBJ2-5; cdr3_aa: CATSDQGLAVETQYF; cdr3_nt: TGTGCCACCAGTGACCAAGGACTAGCGGTAGAGACCCAGTACTTC
d_call: NA; v_call: TRBV12-3/TRBV12-4; clone_size: NA; j_call: TRBJ2-3; cdr3_aa: CASSLRGTDTQYF; cdr3_nt: TGTGCCAGCAGTTTGAGGGGCACAGATACGCAGTATTTT
d_call: NA; v_call: TRBV21-1; clone_size: NA; j_call: TRBJ1-1; cdr3_aa: CASSKVIRQRENTEAFF; cdr3_nt: TGTGCCAGCAGCAAAGTAATAAGGCAGAGGGAGAACACTGAAGCTTTCTTT
d_call: TRBD1; v_call: TRBV29-1; clone_size: NA; j_call: TRBJ1-2; cdr3_aa: CSVRGQLNYGYTF; cdr3_nt: TGCAGCGTTAGGGGACAGCTAAACTATGGCTACACCTTC
d_call: TRBD1; v_call: TRBV5-1; clone_size: once; j_call: TRBJ2-6; cdr3_aa: CASGTGDVLTF; cdr3_nt: TGCGCCAGCGGCACAGGGGACGTCCTGACTTTC
d_call: TRBD1; v_call: TRBV27; clone_size: NA; j_call: TRBJ2-3; cdr3_aa: CASGQGRGDTQYF; cdr3_nt: TGTGCCAGCGGACAGGGCCGGGGAGATACGCAGTATTTT